This is a list of T cell receptor beta chains from one sample in a study of T-cell memory formation after mild COVID-19. One entry per CDR3 protein results from TCRdb running MiXCR on the 5' RACE reads. Here the sample spans just over 350,000 distinct CDR3 sequences, approximately 15% being singletons. Sequencing was carried out using PBMCs or a T cell subset sorted from them (not recorded which). All receptors come from a man in his late teens or twenties who had mild COVID-19 (a few samples of this study predate the infection). Cell type and time point are not known. Both conserved end residues are part of each CDR3. A D gene is named only where the DNA matches it firmly. Expanded clones are given a class, and other clones once, few, many or no size at all.

D: .; V: TRBV4-3; size: few; J: TRBJ1-5; CDR3: CASSQDRALSQPQHF; DNA: TGCGCCAGCAGCCAAGACAGGGCATTAAGTCAGCCCCAGCATTTT
D: .; V: TRBV6-1; size: .; J: TRBJ1-6; CDR3: CASCEKSPLHF; DNA: TGTGCCAGCTGTGAGAAGTCACCCCTCCACTTT
D: .; V: TRBV10-2; size: many; J: TRBJ2-7; CDR3: CASSAGEQYF; DNA: TGCGCCAGCAGTGCGGGCGAGCAGTACTTC
D: .; V: TRBV10-3; size: few; J: TRBJ2-3; CDR3: CAISDGLSPFGTQYF; DNA: TGTGCCATCAGTGACGGATTGTCCCCCTTTGGCACGCAGTATTTT
D: TRBD1; V: TRBV25-1; size: few; J: TRBJ1-6; CDR3: CASRDRGSPLHF; DNA: TGTGCCAGCAGGGACAGGGGCTCACCCCTCCACTTT
D: TRBD1; V: TRBV7-2; size: .; J: TRBJ2-5; CDR3: CASRRRDRGSETQYF; DNA: TGTGCCAGCAGACGCCGGGACAGGGGCTCGGAGACCCAGTACTTC
D: TRBD1; V: TRBV25-1; size: many; J: TRBJ1-3; CDR3: CASSGRDRAGNTIYF; DNA: TGTGCCAGCAGTGGCCGGGACAGGGCTGGAAACACCATATATTTT
D: .; V: TRBV7-2; size: .; J: TRBJ2-7; CDR3: CASVPLGGGHEQYF; DNA: TGTGCCAGCGTACCTCTTGGGGGTGGCCACGAGCAGTACTTC
D: TRBD1; V: TRBV20-1; size: .; J: TRBJ1-2; CDR3: CSARDRTGNYTF; DNA: TGCAGTGCTAGAGATCGGACAGGAAACTACACCTTC
D: TRBD2; V: TRBV7-2; size: .; J: TRBJ2-7; CDR3: CASSSSGGDTYEQYF; DNA: TGTGCCAGCAGCTCTAGCGGGGGAGATACGTACGAGCAGTACTTC
D: TRBD2; V: TRBV7-6; size: few; J: TRBJ2-1; CDR3: CASSVSGALSYNEQFF; DNA: TGTGCCAGCAGCGTTAGCGGGGCTCTCTCCTACAATGAGCAGTTCTTC
D: .; V: TRBV21-1; size: few; J: TRBJ1-5; CDR3: CASSNGEGFGQPQHF; DNA: TGTGCCAGCAGCAACGGGGAAGGGTTCGGTCAGCCCCAGCATTTT
D: .; V: TRBV15; size: many; J: TRBJ2-2; CDR3: CATSREATFTGELFF; DNA: TGTGCCACCAGCAGAGAGGCCACCTTCACCGGGGAGCTGTTTTTT
D: TRBD2; V: TRBV15; size: few; J: TRBJ2-3; CDR3: CATSRDKGGAGGWTDTQYF; DNA: TGTGCCACCAGCAGAGATAAGGGCGGAGCGGGGGGTTGGACAGATACGCAGTATTTT
D: TRBD2; V: TRBV4-2; size: many; J: TRBJ2-1; CDR3: CASSQNLPSGGYNEQFF; DNA: TGTGCCAGCAGCCAAAACTTACCTAGCGGGGGATACAATGAGCAGTTCTTC
D: .; V: TRBV19; size: few; J: TRBJ2-5; CDR3: CASSTSGQETQYF; DNA: TGTGCCAGTAGTACGTCAGGACAAGAGACCCAGTACTTC
D: TRBD1; V: TRBV20-1; size: .; J: TRBJ2-5; CDR3: CSARTGKETQYF; DNA: TGCAGTGCCCGGACAGGGAAAGAGACCCAGTACTTC
D: TRBD2; V: TRBV4-1; size: many; J: TRBJ2-1; CDR3: CASSQLRTRNEQFF; DNA: TGCGCCAGCAGCCAACTACGGACTAGAAATGAGCAGTTCTTC
D: .; V: TRBV6-5; size: .; J: TRBJ2-7; CDR3: CASSYGGLGYEQYF; DNA: TGTGCCAGCAGTTACGGGGGACTGGGGTACGAGCAGTACTTC
D: .; V: TRBV12-3/TRBV12-4; size: many; J: TRBJ1-3; CDR3: CASRNVGTHRNTIYF; DNA: TGTGCCAGCAGAAACGTCGGGACACATAGGAACACCATATATTTT
D: .; V: TRBV5-1; size: .; J: TRBJ2-2; CDR3: CASKGDNTGELFF; DNA: TGCGCCAGCAAGGGCGACAACACCGGGGAGCTGTTTTTT
D: .; V: TRBV5-1; size: few; J: TRBJ2-7; CDR3: CASSLRQGTYEQYF; DNA: TGCGCCAGCAGCTTGAGGCAGGGAACCTACGAGCAGTACTTC